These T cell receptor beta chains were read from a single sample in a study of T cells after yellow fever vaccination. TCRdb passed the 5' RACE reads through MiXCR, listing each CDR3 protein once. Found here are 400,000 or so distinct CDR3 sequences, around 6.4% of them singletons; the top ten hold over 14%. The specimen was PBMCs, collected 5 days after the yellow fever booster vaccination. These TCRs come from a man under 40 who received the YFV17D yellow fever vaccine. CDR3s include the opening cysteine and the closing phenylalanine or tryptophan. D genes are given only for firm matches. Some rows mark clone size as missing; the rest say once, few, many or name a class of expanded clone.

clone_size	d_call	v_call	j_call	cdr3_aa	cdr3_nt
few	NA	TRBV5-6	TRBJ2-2	CASSIGEIGELFF	TGTGCCAGCAGCATAGGGGAGATCGGGGAGCTGTTTTTT
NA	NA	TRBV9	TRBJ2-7	CASSVGLGTRYEQYF	TGTGCCAGCAGCGTAGGGCTAGGTACACGATACGAGCAGTACTTC
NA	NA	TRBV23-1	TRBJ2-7	CASSIPIRREKYEQYF	TGCGCCAGCAGTATTCCTATCCGTCGGGAGAAATACGAGCAGTACTTC
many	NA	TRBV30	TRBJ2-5	CAWSDRLVVETQYF	TGTGCCTGGAGTGACCGACTAGTTGTAGAGACCCAGTACTTC
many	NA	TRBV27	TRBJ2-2	CASTPFSGAGELFF	TGTGCCAGCACCCCCTTCTCCGGCGCCGGGGAGCTGTTTTTT
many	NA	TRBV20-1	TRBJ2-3	CSRARTYTDTQYF	TGCAGCAGGGCGCGGACCTACACAGATACGCAGTATTTT
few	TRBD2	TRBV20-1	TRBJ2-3	CSARTAGLAGGTDTQYF	TGCAGTGCTCGAACGGCAGGACTAGCGGGAGGAACAGATACGCAGTATTTT
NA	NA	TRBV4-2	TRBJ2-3	CASSPAGVYSQYF	TGTGCCAGCAGCCCCGCGGGCGTCTACTCGCAGTATTTT
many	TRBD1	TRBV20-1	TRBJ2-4	CSARNDRGLDIQYF	TGCAGTGCTAGAAACGACAGGGGGCTTGACATTCAGTACTTC
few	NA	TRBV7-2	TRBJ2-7	CASSFPGHYEQYF	TGTGCCAGCAGCTTTCCGGGTCACTACGAGCAGTACTTC
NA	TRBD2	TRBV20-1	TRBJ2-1	CSAGGTSGAYNEQFF	TGCAGTGCTGGAGGGACTAGCGGAGCCTACAATGAGCAGTTCTTC
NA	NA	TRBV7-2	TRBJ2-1	CASSRFPEGGFF	TGTGCCAGCAGCCGATTTCCGGAAGGGGGGTTCTTC
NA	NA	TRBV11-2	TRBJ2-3	CASSSTPGTRTSTDTQYF	TGTGCCAGCAGCTCAACTCCCGGGACGCGAACTAGCACAGATACGCAGTATTTT
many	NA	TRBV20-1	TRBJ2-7	CSARDTAGTYEQYF	TGCAGTGCTAGAGATACGGCAGGGACGTACGAGCAGTACTTC
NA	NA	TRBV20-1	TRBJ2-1	CVIEALAGEQFF	TGCGTGATTGAGGCCCTGGCGGGTGAGCAGTTCTTC
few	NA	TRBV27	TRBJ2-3	CASSAYGADTQYF	TGTGCCAGCAGTGCATATGGGGCAGATACGCAGTATTTT
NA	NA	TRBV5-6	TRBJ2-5	CASSLPSETQYF	TGTGCCAGCAGCTTGCCATCGGAGACCCAGTACTTC
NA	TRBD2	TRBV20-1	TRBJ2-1	CSARPNSGSSYNEQFF	TGCAGTGCTAGACCAAATAGCGGGAGCTCCTACAATGAGCAGTTCTTC
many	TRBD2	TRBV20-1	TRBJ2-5	CSAIGLAEETQYF	TGCAGTGCTATCGGACTAGCGGAAGAGACCCAGTACTTC
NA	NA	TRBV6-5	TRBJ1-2	CASSYSSSDYGYTF	TGTGCCAGCAGTTACTCGTCATCAGACTATGGCTACACCTTC
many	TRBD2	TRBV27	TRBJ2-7	CASRLSGSYEQYF	TGTGCCAGCAGACTGAGCGGGAGCTACGAGCAGTACTTC
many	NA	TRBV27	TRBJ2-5	CASSFGAGMEETQYF	TGTGCCAGCAGTTTTGGGGCCGGTATGGAAGAGACCCAGTACTTC
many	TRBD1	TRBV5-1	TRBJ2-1	CASSSSGQENNEQFF	TGCGCCAGCAGCTCATCGGGACAGGAGAACAATGAGCAGTTCTTC
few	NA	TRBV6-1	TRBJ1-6	CASIRDTGGNSPLHF	TGTGCCAGCATCCGGGACACCGGAGGAAATTCACCCCTCCACTTT